The T cell receptor beta chain described here comes from a study of T cell repertoires in cytomegalovirus infection. Study-wide context: Both CMV infection and a matching HLA type were indicated by public TCR beta signatures.

TCRdb independently ran MiXCR on the reads; one entry per CDR3 protein. The table lists roughly 280,000 distinct CDR3 sequences, approximately 22% of them singletons. Study observations and caveats: In two of eight donors, the top clonotype was HLA-C-restricted CMV-specific. Identification of carriers of CMV plus the relevant HLA was achieved through cumulative public TCR beta family frequency.

Turning to this clonotype: What it recognizes is unknown.

This clonotype was sampled from a human donor in good health (CMV status not recorded). Some clones in this sample may be carry-over from other donors' samples. The sequenced sample was cultured PBMCs, obtained from culture after CMV antigen stimulation.

The CDR3 region has the DNA TGTGCCAGCAGCTATCGGACTAGCGGATACACCGGGGAGCTGTTTTTT. Amino acid sequence: CASSYRTSGYTGELFF. The chain has TRBV5-6 and TRBJ2-2; 10 nucleotides line up with TRBD2. The V segment lost 3 bases and the J segment 3 bases; nucleotides outside the gene matches: 5. Germline-derived CDR1 and CDR2 are SGHDT and YYEEEE. The CDR3 totals 16 residues.